The 13 T cell receptor beta chains listed next were all sequenced from one sample in a study of siplizumab effects on memory and regulatory T cells. Using immunoSEQ multiplex PCR, the repertoire was profiled, and TCRdb retains in-frame clones only, with some absent. The data show about 26,000 clones, approximately 82% seen once. The sample taken for sequencing was memory CD4+ T cells sorted from blood. These receptors were collected from a human donor in good health.

CDR3 DNA: TGTGCCAGCAAGGCGTCCTCTGGGGCCAACGTCCTGACTTTC. Its protein is CASKASSGANVLTF. The chain has TRBV6-5 and TRBJ2-6; no reliable D call. This CDR3 is built from 14 residues. V shed 7 bases and J shed 0 bases, with 7 bases lying between them. Germline assignment: CDR1 MNHEY and CDR2 SVGAGI.

The V and J genes are TRBV6-5 and TRBJ2-7; 7 bases are a match to TRBD2. The V gene's germline CDR1 is MNHEY and CDR2 SVGAGI. Trimming removed 2 bases from V and 4 bases from J; junction bases left unmatched: 11. CDR3 length: 16 residues. The DNA of the CDR3 is TGTGCCAGCAGTTACCGCTACGAATTGCGGGAGTACGAGCAGTACTTC. It is translated as CASSYRYELREYEQYF.

This rearrangement joins TRBV19 to TRBJ2-1, with 15 bases aligning to TRBD2. The length of the CDR3 is 17 residues. The germline CDR1 and CDR2 sequences are LNHDA and SQIVND (reference sequence). The V segment lost 4 bases and the J segment 3 bases; nucleotides outside the gene matches: 4. The DNA of the CDR3 is TGTGCCAGTAGTACGGGACTAGCGGGAGGATTCTACAATGAGCAGTTCTTC. Protein sequence: CASSTGLAGGFYNEQFF. The whole variable domain, filled in from reference TRBV19 and TRBJ2-1, reads DGGITQSPKYLFRKEGQNVTLSCEQNLNHDAMYWYRQDPGQGLRLIYYSQIVNDFQKGDIAEGYSVSREKKESFPLTVTSAQKNPTAFYLCASSTGLAGGFYNEQFFGPGTRLTVL.

V and J are TRBV19 and TRBJ2-2, with 11 nucleotides matching TRBD2. V gave up 4 bases and J gave up 0 bases; unmatched junction bases: 7. The CDR3 runs 18 residues. Germline assignment: CDR1 LNHDA and CDR2 SQIVND (reference sequence). The CDR3 here is CASSTNLAGGTNTGELFF. The CDR3 nucleotides are TGTGCCAGTAGTACCAACCTAGCGGGAGGCACGAACACCGGGGAGCTGTTTTTT.

DNA of the CDR3: TGTGCCAGCAGCGTAGGAGTAAATAGCAATCAGCCCCAGCATTTT. The encoded protein is CASSVGVNSNQPQHF. The chain joins TRBV9 to TRBJ1-5; D is unclear. The ends were cut back, 0 bases at V and 0 bases at J, with 7 bases in the middle. Germline V CDR1 and CDR2: SGDLS, YYNGEE. The CDR3 has 15 residues.

J is TRBJ2-1 and V is TRBV6-4; 13 nucleotides line up with TRBD2. The CDR3 contains 15 residues. The germline V gene has CDR1 MRHNA and CDR2 SNTAGT. Trimming cost V 5 bases and J 9 bases; bases outside gene matches: 7. CDR3 coding DNA: TGTGCCAGCAGTCCCGGGACTAGCGGGATGGCTGAGCAGTTCTTC. This codes for CASSPGTSGMAEQFF.

The V call is TRBV5-1, the J call TRBJ2-3; TRBD2 aligns across 11 bases. The germline CDR1 and CDR2 sequences are SGHRS and YFSETQ. Trimming cost V 4 bases and J 3 bases; bases outside gene matches: 16. The CDR3 spans 19 residues. CDR3 amino acids: CASSLIGTSGPPGTDTQYF. As DNA, the CDR3 is TGCGCCAGCAGCCTCATCGGGACTAGCGGACCCCCGGGGACAGATACGCAGTATTTT.

The chain is built from TRBV5-1 and TRBJ2-7; TRBD1 matches 9 bases. This CDR3 is built from 14 residues. Germline V gene sequence: CDR1 SGHRS, CDR2 YFSETQ. V was pared by 4 bases and J by 6 bases, with 8 bases of the junction left unmatched. CDR3 region: CASSLRDRVPEQYF. The CDR3 nucleotides are TGCGCCAGCAGCCTCCGGGACAGGGTTCCCGAGCAGTACTTC.

This chain links TRBV18 with TRBJ1-1, with D unresolved. This CDR3 region has 13 residues. Germline-derived CDR1 and CDR2 are KGHSH and LQKENI. Trimming left V 6 bases short and J 1 base short, with 9 bases between. In DNA form, the CDR3 reads TGTGCCAGCTCCACCGGTCGGAACACTGAAGCTTTCTTT. Translated: CASSTGRNTEAFF.

The chain couples TRBV4-3 to TRBJ2-7; 8 bases are shared with TRBD1. The trim removed 2 bases at V and 3 bases at J, leaving 6 bases unmatched. CDR3 length: 15 amino acids. The germline V gene has CDR1 LGHNA and CDR2 YSLEER. The CDR3 coding sequence is TGCGCCAGCAGCCAAACCGGACAGGGCCTCTACGAGCAGTACTTC. Encoded protein: CASSQTGQGLYEQYF.

This chain joins TRBV19 and TRBJ1-2, with TRBD1 as a possible D gene (6 bases). Germline V lookup: CDR1 LNHDA, CDR2 SQIVND (reference sequence). The CDR3 has 16 amino acids. Trimming took 10 bases from V and 4 from J, leaving 25 bases between them. The CDR3 spells CATRRGGQGSFYGYTF. CDR3 DNA: TGTGCCACCCGCCGAGGAGGCCAGGGGTCTTTCTATGGCTACACCTTC.

Regarding this clone: This CDR3 is also generated by other DNA sequences in the sample. The gene calls are TRBV29-1 and TRBJ2-5, with D possibly matching TRBD2 (7 bases). CDR3 length: 14 amino acids. Germline values: CDR1 SQVTM, CDR2 ANQGSEA. The ends were cut back, 7 bases at V and 4 bases at J, with 19 bases in the middle. CDR3 amino acids: CSGGRGSLGETQYF. In nucleotides, the CDR3 is TGCAGCGGGGGGCGGGGGTCCCTCGGAGAGACCCAGTACTTC.

This clone showed up just a few times. The chain joins TRBV25-1 to TRBJ1-1; D call uncertain. Between the trimmed V and J ends, which lost 7 bases and 8 bases, there was a span of 11 bases. Germline V gene lookup returns CDR1 MGHDK and CDR2 SYGVNS. The CDR3 consists of 11 residues. The CDR3 here is CASNRMGEAFF. CDR3 nucleotides: TGTGCCAGCAATAGAATGGGCGAAGCTTTCTTT.